This TCR beta chain emerged from a study of blood T cell repertoires in COVID-19. Whole-study context: Italy, Spain and the United States were the sources of the convalescent and acute COVID-19 samples. PBMCs, B-cell-depleted T cells, or T cells provided the cDNA or gDNA that made up the material.

In the authors' methods: Cell counts per sample came from amplifying reference gene primers. This table comes from immunoSEQ multiplex PCR, and its TCRdb copy is limited to in-frame clones, with some not included. D and trimming were read from the DNA, whereas the V and J calls and clone size are those reported in that table. The repertoire includes around 64,000 clones, 91% of them detected once, and approximately 8.1% sits in the top ten. V trimming: 5 bases; J trimming: 3 bases; junction bases outside the gene matches: 4. Germline CDR1 is SGHTA and CDR2 is FQGNSA. The CDR3 consists of 15 residues.

The sequencing input was peripheral blood. The sequence derives from a human donor in a cohort sampled during active COVID-19. This chain links TRBV7-2 with TRBJ1-5; TRBD1 aligns across 10 bases. CDR3 in amino acids: CASSQGQGFNQPQHF. As DNA, the CDR3 is TGTGCCAGCAGCCAGGGACAGGGGTTCAATCAGCCCCAGCATTTT.